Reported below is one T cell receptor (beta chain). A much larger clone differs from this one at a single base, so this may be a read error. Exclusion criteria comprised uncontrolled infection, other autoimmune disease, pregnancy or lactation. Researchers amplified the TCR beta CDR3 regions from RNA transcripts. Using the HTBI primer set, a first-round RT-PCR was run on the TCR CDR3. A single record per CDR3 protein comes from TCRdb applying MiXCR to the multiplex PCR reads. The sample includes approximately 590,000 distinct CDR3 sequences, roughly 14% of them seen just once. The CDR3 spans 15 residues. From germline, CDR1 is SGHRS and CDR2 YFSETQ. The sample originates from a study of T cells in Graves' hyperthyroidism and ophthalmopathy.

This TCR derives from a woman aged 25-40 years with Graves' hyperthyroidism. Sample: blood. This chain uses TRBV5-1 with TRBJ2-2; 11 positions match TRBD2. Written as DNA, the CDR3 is TGCGCCGGCAGCTCATGGACTAGCGGGACCGGGGAGCTGTTTTTT. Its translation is CAGSSWTSGTGELFF.